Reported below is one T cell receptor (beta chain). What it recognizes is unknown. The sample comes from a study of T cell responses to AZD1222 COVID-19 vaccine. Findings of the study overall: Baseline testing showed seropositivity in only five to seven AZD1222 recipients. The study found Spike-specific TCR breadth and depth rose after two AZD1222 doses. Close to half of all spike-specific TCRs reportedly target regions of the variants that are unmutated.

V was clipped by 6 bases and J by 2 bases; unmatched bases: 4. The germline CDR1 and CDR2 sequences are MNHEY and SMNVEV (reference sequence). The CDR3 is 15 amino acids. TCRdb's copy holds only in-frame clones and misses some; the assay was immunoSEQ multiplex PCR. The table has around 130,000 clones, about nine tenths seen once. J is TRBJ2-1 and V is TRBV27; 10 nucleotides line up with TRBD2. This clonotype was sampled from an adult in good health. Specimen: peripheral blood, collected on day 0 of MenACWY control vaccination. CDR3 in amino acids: CASRQAGGTYNEQFF. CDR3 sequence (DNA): TGTGCCAGCAGGCAAGCGGGAGGGACCTACAATGAGCAGTTCTTC.